The 32 T cell receptor beta chains listed next were all sequenced from one sample in a study of blood T cell repertoires in COVID-19. Assay used: immunoSEQ multiplex PCR; TCRdb lists only in-frame clones, some missing. Here the sample spans under 200,000 clones, around three quarters being singletons. The sample comprised peripheral blood. The receptors here all came from a man between 60 and 70 years old with active or convalescent COVID-19.

This clone was picked up a small number of times. The J gene is TRBJ2-7, the V gene TRBV28; D is perhaps TRBD2 (5 bases). CDR1 is MDHEN, CDR2 SYDVKM, per germline. The CDR3 spans 13 residues. Trimming stripped 6 bases from V and 1 base from J, with 10 bases between. CDR3 DNA: TGTGCCAGCAGAGAAACGGGGTCCTACGAGCAGTACTTC. As protein: CASRETGSYEQYF.

The chain employs TRBV6-6 and TRBJ2-5; TRBD2 agrees at 13 bases. The J segment lost 5 bases and the V segment lost 5 bases, leaving 14 bases of the junction unmatched. The CDR3 sequence is 18 residues long. In germline, CDR1 is MNHNY, CDR2 SVGAGI (reference sequence). The CDR3 sequence: CASSRTTSGRAMGETQYF. The DNA of the CDR3 is TGTGCCAGCAGTCGAACCACTAGCGGGAGGGCCATGGGTGAGACCCAGTACTTC.

The CDR3: CASKEAVSGEQFF. The CDR3 DNA reads TGTGCCAGCAAGGAAGCGGTCTCGGGTGAGCAGTTCTTC. The chain combines TRBV2 with TRBJ2-1, with TRBD2 as a possible D gene (5 bases). The V and J ends lost 7 bases and 9 bases respectively, with 16 bases between them. The CDR3 length is 13 residues. The germline gives CDR1 SNHLY, CDR2 FYNNEI.

The chain is built from TRBV6-4 and TRBJ1-2; the match to TRBD1 covers 7 bases. Germline assignment: CDR1 MRHNA and CDR2 SNTAGT. V dropped 0 bases and J dropped 2; count of bases not matched to a gene: 9. The CDR3 sequence is 17 residues long. The CDR3 reads CASSDSGRGWGNYGYTF. The CDR3 DNA follows: TGTGCCAGCAGTGACTCGGGCAGGGGGTGGGGAAACTATGGCTACACCTTC.

This chain connects TRBV6-2 or TRBV6-3 to TRBJ2-2, with 13 bases fitting TRBD2. Germline V gene sequence: CDR1 MNHEY, CDR2 SVGEGT. CDR3 length: 17 amino acids. J gave up 3 bases and V 2 bases, and 3 bases lay outside the gene matches. CDR3 protein: CASSYPLAGGDTGELFF. The CDR3 DNA reads TGTGCCAGCAGTTACCCACTAGCGGGAGGGGACACCGGGGAGCTGTTTTTT.

The chain links TRBV6-5 to TRBJ2-1; 7 positions match TRBD2. Germline CDR1 is MNHEY and CDR2 is SVGAGI. This CDR3 has 15 residues. After removal of 5 bases from V and 10 bases from J, the junction contained 14 bases not matched to a gene. CDR3 DNA sequence: TGTGCCAGCAGTCGAAGCGGGACCATCGGAGAGGAGCAGTTCTTC. Amino acids: CASSRSGTIGEEQFF.

The gene calls are TRBV7-9 and TRBJ2-3, with D unresolved. V was pared by 8 bases and J by 2 bases, with 5 bases between. The germline V gene encodes CDR1 SEHNR and CDR2 FQNEAQ (reference sequence). This CDR3 is 11 amino acids long. CDR3 protein: CASRSTDTQYF. The DNA of the CDR3 is TGTGCCAGCCGGTCCACAGATACGCAGTATTTT.

This clone was found once. The chain uses TRBV6-5 and TRBJ1-1, with a tentative D call TRBD1 (5 bases). With 6 bases removed from V and 1 base from J, the gap between germline ends came to 15 bases. CDR1 and CDR2 from the germline V gene are MNHEY and SVGAGI. The length of the CDR3 is 15 residues. The CDR3 region has the DNA TGTGCCAGCAGATCAACCAGGGTCGGGAACACTGAAGCTTTCTTT. Amino acid sequence: CASRSTRVGNTEAFF.

The genes are TRBV19 and TRBJ2-3; 8 positions agree with TRBD2. J lost 2 bases, V lost 5 bases, and 3 bases had no gene match. The CDR3 loop spans 14 amino acids. Germline V CDR1 and CDR2: LNHDA, SQIVND (reference sequence). The CDR3 sequence is CASSPRGDTDTQYF. The DNA of the CDR3 is TGTGCCAGTAGTCCGCGGGGGGACACAGATACGCAGTATTTT.

This rearrangement joins TRBV19 to TRBJ2-1; 7 bases align to TRBD2. The CDR3 sequence is 15 residues long. With 0 bases clipped from V and 4 bases from J, the junction kept 3 bases outside the gene matches. The germline CDR1 and CDR2 sequences are LNHDA and SQIVND (reference sequence). The CDR3 sequence: CASSIDRGDYNEQFF. For the CDR3, the DNA is TGTGCCAGTAGTATAGATCGGGGGGATTACAATGAGCAGTTCTTC. Full variable domain (outside the CDR3, taken from reference TRBV19 and TRBJ2-1): DGGITQSPKYLFRKEGQNVTLSCEQNLNHDAMYWYRQDPGQGLRLIYYSQIVNDFQKGDIAEGYSVSREKKESFPLTVTSAQKNPTAFYLCASSIDRGDYNEQFFGPGTRLTVL.

The J gene is TRBJ1-1, the V gene TRBV4-1, with unresolved D. The CDR3 sequence is 15 residues long. V was trimmed by 4 bases and J by 0 bases, leaving 12 bases between them. Germline CDR1 reads MGHRA; CDR2 reads YSYEKL. The CDR3 loop reads CASSLGILMNTEAFF. CDR3 nucleotides: TGCGCCAGCAGCCTGGGCATCCTCATGAACACTGAAGCTTTCTTT.

The V and J genes are TRBV7-9 and TRBJ2-1; 10 bases map to TRBD2. The CDR3 contains 14 residues. V lost 8 bases and J lost 4; bases outside the gene matches: 5. In germline, CDR1 is SEHNR, CDR2 FQNEAQ (reference sequence). The CDR3 loop reads CASPRGLAYNEQFF. Here the CDR3 DNA reads TGTGCCAGCCCTAGGGGACTAGCGTACAATGAGCAGTTCTTC.

This clone was observed many times. The CDR3 loop is CASSPSGTRLIGELFF. In DNA form, the CDR3 reads TGTGCCAGCAGCCCATCCGGGACTAGGTTAATCGGGGAGCTGTTTTTT. V gene TRBV5-4 combines with J gene TRBJ2-2, with TRBD2 identical over 8 bases. The germline V gene encodes CDR1 SGHNT and CDR2 YYREEE (reference sequence). V gave up 4 bases and J gave up 7 bases; unmatched junction bases: 12. This CDR3 has 16 residues.

The chain is built from TRBV4-1 and TRBJ1-4; 10 nucleotides line up with TRBD1. This CDR3 is built from 16 residues. V gave up 0 bases and J gave up 9 bases; unmatched junction bases: 7. Germline V CDR1 and CDR2: MGHRA, YSYEKL. Here the CDR3 DNA reads TGCGCCAGCAGCCAAGATGAAGGGACAGGGGTTCAAAAACTGTTTTTT. It encodes CASSQDEGTGVQKLFF.

This rearrangement joins TRBV12-5 to TRBJ2-2; 8 bases fit TRBD2. The CDR3 extends over 14 amino acids. After removal of 9 bases from V and 3 bases from J, the junction contained 6 bases not matched to a gene. CDR1 LGHNT and CDR2 FRNRAP come from the germline V gene. DNA for the CDR3: TGTGCTAGCCAGCGGGAGCCATACACCGGGGAGCTGTTTTTT. Protein: CASQREPYTGELFF.

This clone has a single count. The chain links TRBV11-2 to TRBJ1-6; 10 nucleotides align to TRBD1. After removal of 3 bases from V and 8 bases from J, the junction contained 4 bases not matched to a gene. This CDR3 is built from 15 residues. Germline lookup yields CDR1 SGHAT and CDR2 FQNNGV. The CDR3: CASSFPTGGDSPLHF. Written as DNA, the CDR3 is TGTGCCAGCAGCTTTCCGACAGGGGGCGATTCACCCCTCCACTTT.

The J gene is TRBJ2-1, the V gene TRBV29-1; TRBD2 matches at 9 bases. The J segment lost 6 bases and the V segment lost 6 bases, leaving 9 bases of the junction unmatched. This CDR3 is built from 14 residues. From germline, CDR1 is SQVTM and CDR2 ANQGSEA. Here the CDR3 reads CSVQGREGSNEQFF. Written as DNA, the CDR3 is TGCAGCGTCCAGGGGCGGGAGGGCTCCAATGAGCAGTTCTTC.

J is TRBJ2-7 and V is TRBV19; TRBD1 agrees at 8 bases. V lost 6 bases, J lost 1 base, and 5 bases stayed unmatched. The CDR3 sequence is 14 residues long. The V gene's germline CDR1 is LNHDA and CDR2 SQIVND (reference sequence). The CDR3 nucleotides read TGTGCCAGTAGGAGGACAGGGCGGTCCTACGAGCAGTACTTC. Translating it yields CASRRTGRSYEQYF.

This chain uses TRBV10-3 with TRBJ2-3; 7 positions match TRBD1. The CDR3 is 15 amino acids. Per the germline V gene, CDR1 is ENHRY and CDR2 is SYGVKD. J lost 4 bases, V lost 0 bases, and 4 bases had no gene match. The CDR3 here is CAISESQGVSDTQYF. For the CDR3, the DNA is TGTGCCATCAGTGAGTCGCAGGGGGTGTCAGATACGCAGTATTTT.

This chain connects TRBV20-1 to TRBJ1-1, with D possibly being TRBD1 (5 bases). Germline CDR1 and CDR2: DFQATT and SNEGSKA (reference sequence). Trimming removed 3 bases at V and 7 bases at J, with 12 bases between. The CDR3 is made up of 12 amino acids. The CDR3 DNA sequence: TGCAGTGCTAGTGGGCCGGGGGGTGAAGCTTTCTTT. This codes for CSASGPGGEAFF.

This clone was detected once. V is TRBV9 and J is TRBJ2-7, with 7 bases identical to TRBD2. The CDR3 spans 15 residues. J was trimmed by 4 bases and V by 4 bases; bases with no gene match: 11. CDR1 and CDR2 (germline): SGDLS, YYNGEE. The CDR3 nucleotides read TGTGCCAGCAGCCCCAATCGCGGGAGTTGGTACGAGCAGTACTTC. Its protein is CASSPNRGSWYEQYF.

The V and J genes are TRBV5-4 and TRBJ2-2; 8 bases fit TRBD2. Germline CDR1 is SGHNT and CDR2 is YYREEE (reference sequence). V dropped 4 bases and J dropped 1; count of bases not matched to a gene: 6. This CDR3 is 16 amino acids long. The CDR3 reads CASSRRLALNTGELFF. For the CDR3, the DNA is TGTGCCAGCAGCCGGAGACTAGCGCTGAACACCGGGGAGCTGTTTTTT.

The chain couples TRBV12-3 or TRBV12-4 to TRBJ1-5, with D tentatively TRBD1 (6 bases). Trimming took 3 bases from V and 7 from J, leaving 10 bases between them. The CDR3 has 13 amino acids. In DNA, the CDR3 is TGTGCCAGCAGTTTGGGGGCAGGGCAGCCCCAGCATTTT. Its protein product is CASSLGAGQPQHF.

Only one count was recorded for this clone. V and J are TRBV7-2 and TRBJ2-5; 7 bases line up with TRBD2. The CDR3 is 15 residues long. Germline trimming cut 2 bases from V and 4 bases from J; bases unmatched to any gene: 7. The germline CDR1 and CDR2 sequences are SGHTA and FQGNSA. The CDR3 region is CASSLQVRGGETQYF. For the CDR3, the DNA is TGTGCCAGCAGCTTACAGGTCCGCGGGGGAGAGACCCAGTACTTC.

This chain joins TRBV28 and TRBJ1-2; D possibly corresponds to TRBD1 (5 bases). V was shortened by 3 bases and J by 4 bases, with 15 bases between the two germline ends. The CDR3 length is 15 residues. Germline CDR1 MDHEN, CDR2 SYDVKM. The CDR3 bases are TGTGCCAGCAGTTTCCTTTCAGGGCTGGGCTATGGCTACACCTTC. Amino acids: CASSFLSGLGYGYTF.

The V and J genes are TRBV6-5 and TRBJ2-7; 7 nucleotides match TRBD1. The length of the CDR3 is 15 residues. The V and J ends lost 6 bases and 3 bases, in that order; junction bases with no gene match: 11. Germline assignment: CDR1 MNHEY and CDR2 SVGAGI. The CDR3 here is CASREGAGFRYEQYF. CDR3 sequence (DNA): TGTGCCAGCAGAGAGGGGGCAGGTTTTCGCTACGAGCAGTACTTC.

This chain links TRBV7-9 with TRBJ2-1; 10 nucleotides align to TRBD2. Germline V CDR1 and CDR2: SEHNR, FQNEAQ (reference sequence). With 1 base clipped from V and 7 bases from J, the junction kept 7 bases outside the gene matches. CDR3 length equals 16 residues. As DNA, the CDR3 is TGTGCCAGCAGCTTAGGCGTGGGAGCGGGAGGGAATGAGCAGTTCTTC. It codes for CASSLGVGAGGNEQFF.

This clone came up a few times. The chain couples TRBV4-1 to TRBJ1-5; 9 positions agree with TRBD1. V dropped 0 bases and J dropped 6; count of bases not matched to a gene: 6. Germline CDR1 MGHRA, CDR2 YSYEKL. The CDR3 sequence is 16 residues long. This CDR3 is CASSQDPGQGFQPQHF. The CDR3 region has the DNA TGCGCCAGCAGCCAAGATCCAGGACAGGGGTTTCAGCCCCAGCATTTT.

The chain combines TRBV5-4 with TRBJ1-4, with D maybe TRBD1 (5 bases). Trimming shortened V by 3 bases and J by 5 bases, and 14 bases separated the two germline ends. CDR3 size: 15 residues. CDR1 SGHNT and CDR2 YYREEE come from the germline V gene (reference sequence). The CDR3 DNA sequence: TGTGCCAGCAGCTCTATGGACATGAACAATGAAAAACTGTTTTTT. It specifies CASSSMDMNNEKLFF.

This sequence joins TRBV5-4 and TRBJ2-1; 9 bases fit TRBD2. After removal of 4 bases from V and 0 bases from J, the junction contained 8 bases not matched to a gene. This CDR3 has 17 residues. Germline V gene sequence: CDR1 SGHNT, CDR2 YYREEE (reference sequence). CDR3: CASSPSTRGGSYNEQFF. CDR3 DNA: TGTGCCAGCAGCCCCTCGACGCGGGGGGGCTCCTACAATGAGCAGTTCTTC.

The CDR3 region is CASSLNRGAIQYF. CDR3 DNA sequence: TGCGCCAGCAGCCTTAACAGGGGAGCCATTCAGTACTTC. The V call is TRBV5-1, the J call TRBJ2-4; TRBD1 matches at 7 bases. J lost 9 bases, V lost 4 bases, and 7 bases had no gene match. From germline, CDR1 is SGHRS and CDR2 YFSETQ. The CDR3 extends over 13 amino acids.

V is TRBV10-3 and J is TRBJ1-6; possible D gene TRBD1, 5 bases. The germline CDR1 and CDR2 sequences are ENHRY and SYGVKD. The V and J ends lost 6 bases and 9 bases respectively, with 15 bases between them. The CDR3 is 14 residues long. The CDR3, as DNA: TGTGCCATCAGGGACAACGAACGCAGTTCACCCCTCCACTTT. It specifies CAIRDNERSSPLHF.